These 6 T cell receptor beta chains were all obtained from the same sample, sequenced in a study of post-analysis software for immune sequencing data. These receptors have no known antigen. Prepared libraries of TCR beta cDNA carried unique molecular identifiers. TCRdb re-analysed the PCR reads in MiXCR, keeping a single row per CDR3 protein. The table shows hundreds of thousands of distinct CDR3 sequences, with roughly 30% occurring only once. The study's findings and limits: The study found TRBV5-6, TRBV5-1 and TRBV20-1 among several TRBV segments more frequent in patients than controls.

The material sequenced was blood. The receptors stem from a girl aged 10 to 17 with multiple sclerosis.

This clonotype has more than one count but fewer than ten. The V and J genes are TRBV3-1 and TRBJ2-1; D may be TRBD2 (7 bases). Germline-derived CDR1 and CDR2 are LGHDT and YNNKEL (reference sequence). The CDR3 extends over 16 amino acids. Between the trimmed V and J ends, which lost 1 base and 4 bases, there was a span of 14 bases. The CDR3 sequence: CASSQVGGGAYNEQFF. CDR3 nucleotides: TGTGCCAGCAGCCAAGTAGGTGGGGGGGCATACAATGAGCAGTTCTTC.

V and J are TRBV7-2 and TRBJ2-7, with TRBD2 matching over 9 bases. The V and J ends lost 2 bases and 2 bases, in that order; junction bases with no gene match: 4. The length of the CDR3 is 15 residues. Germline V gene lookup returns CDR1 SGHTA and CDR2 FQGNSA. This CDR3 is CASSLFLAGTYEQYF. CDR3 DNA sequence: TGTGCCAGCAGCTTATTTCTAGCGGGAACCTACGAGCAGTACTTC.

V usage is TRBV7-2 and J usage is TRBJ1-5, with 8 bases that match TRBD1. Losses at the gene ends were 5 bases for V and 4 bases for J; bases not matched to a gene: 4. Germline V gene sequence: CDR1 SGHTA, CDR2 FQGNSA. This CDR3 has 14 amino acids. The CDR3 DNA is TGTGCCAGCAGCGCCAGGGGGCTAAATCAGCCCCAGCATTTT. The encoded protein is CASSARGLNQPQHF.

This clonotype has just a few counts. The chain employs TRBV11-3 and TRBJ2-5, with TRBD1 matching 12 bases. Germline V gene data show CDR1 as SGHNT and CDR2 as YENEEA. V shed 5 bases, J shed 5 bases, and the junction held 6 bases outside the gene matches. This CDR3 is built from 15 residues. This CDR3 is CASSPGTGGMETQYF. CDR3 in DNA: TGTGCCAGCAGCCCCGGGACAGGGGGCATGGAGACCCAGTACTTC. Drawing the rest from reference TRBV11-3 and TRBJ2-5, the complete variable domain is EAGVVQSPRYKIIEKKQPVAFWCNPISGHNTLYWYLQNLGQGPELLIRYENEEAVDDSQLPKDRFSAERLKGVDSTLKIQPAELGDSAVYLCASSPGTGGMETQYFGPGTRLLVL.

The V and J genes are TRBV10-3 and TRBJ2-1; D is perhaps TRBD2 (5 bases). Germline CDR1 ENHRY, CDR2 SYGVKD. Trimming left V 4 bases short and J 7 bases short, with 8 bases between. The CDR3 runs 12 residues. CDR3 sequence (DNA): TGTGCCATCAGTGTTGGGGAGAATGAGCAGTTCTTC. It codes for CAISVGENEQFF.

This clonotype was seen a few times. V usage is TRBV7-2 and J usage is TRBJ2-3; the match to TRBD2 covers 8 bases. J was trimmed by 2 bases and V by 6 bases; bases with no gene match: 4. The CDR3 totals 14 residues. Germline-derived CDR1 and CDR2 are SGHTA and FQGNSA. This chain's CDR3 is CASRRGAPTDTQYF. CDR3 bases: TGTGCCAGCAGGCGGGGGGCCCCCACAGATACGCAGTATTTT.